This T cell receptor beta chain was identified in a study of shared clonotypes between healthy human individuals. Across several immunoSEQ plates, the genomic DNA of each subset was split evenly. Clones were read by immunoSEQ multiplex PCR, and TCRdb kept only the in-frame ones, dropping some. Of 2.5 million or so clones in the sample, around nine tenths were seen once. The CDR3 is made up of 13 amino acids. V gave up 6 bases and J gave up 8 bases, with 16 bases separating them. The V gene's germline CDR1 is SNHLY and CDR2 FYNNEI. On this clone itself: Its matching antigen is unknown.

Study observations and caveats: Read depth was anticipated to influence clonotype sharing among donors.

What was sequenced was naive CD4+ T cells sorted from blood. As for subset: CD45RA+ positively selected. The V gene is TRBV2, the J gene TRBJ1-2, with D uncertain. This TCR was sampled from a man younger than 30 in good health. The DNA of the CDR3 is TGTGCCAGCAGGTGGGAGGACGTCTCCGGCTACACCTTC. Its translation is CASRWEDVSGYTF.